The sequence of this TCR beta chain was determined in a study of human T cells and chemical hapten exposure. On this clonotype itself: Its specificity is unknown.

Study results and caveats: Expanded TCRs formed significantly more large CDR3 similarity clusters than controls.

The time point was: pre-sensitization, week 0. As for treatment: therapeutic diphenylcyclopropenone sensitization with weekly scalp DPC. At patch-test visits, sampling came before the patch test. From whole blood left unfractionated, total RNA was extracted. Germline V gene data show CDR1 as MNHEY and CDR2 as SVGAGI. This CDR3 has 15 residues. Trimming removed 0 bases from V and 0 bases from J, with 6 bases in between. During construction of the library, unique molecular identifiers were attached to individual cDNA molecules for quantitative, reproducible TCR counting. A single record per CDR3 protein comes from TCRdb applying MiXCR to the RACE reads. The sample records 240,000 or so distinct CDR3 sequences, around 9.3% being singletons.

The rearrangement uses TRBV6-5 and TRBJ2-4; D unresolved. The specimen was whole blood, collected in connection with sensitization to the hapten diphenylcyclopropenone (DPC). The sequence was obtained from a woman in her thirties or forties with alopecia areata. Some clones in this sample may be carry-over from other donors' samples. This chain's CDR3 is CASSYSRTAKNIQYF. In DNA form, the CDR3 reads TGTGCCAGCAGTTACTCCCGCACAGCCAAAAACATTCAGTACTTC.